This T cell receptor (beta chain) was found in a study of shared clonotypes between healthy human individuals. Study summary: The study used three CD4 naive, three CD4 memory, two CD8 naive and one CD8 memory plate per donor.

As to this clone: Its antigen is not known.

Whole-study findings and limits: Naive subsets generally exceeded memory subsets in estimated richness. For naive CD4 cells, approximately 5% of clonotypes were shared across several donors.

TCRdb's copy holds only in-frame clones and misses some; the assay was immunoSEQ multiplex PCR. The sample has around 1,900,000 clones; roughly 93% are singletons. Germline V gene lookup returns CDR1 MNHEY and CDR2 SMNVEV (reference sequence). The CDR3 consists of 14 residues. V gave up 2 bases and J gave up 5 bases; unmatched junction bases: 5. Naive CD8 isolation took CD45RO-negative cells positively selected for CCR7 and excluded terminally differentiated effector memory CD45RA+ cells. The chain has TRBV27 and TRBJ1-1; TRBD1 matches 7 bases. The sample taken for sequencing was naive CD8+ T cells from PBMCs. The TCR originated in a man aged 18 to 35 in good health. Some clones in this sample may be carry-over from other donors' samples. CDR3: CASSLGTAVTEAFF. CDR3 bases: TGTGCCAGCAGTTTAGGGACAGCTGTAACTGAAGCTTTCTTT.